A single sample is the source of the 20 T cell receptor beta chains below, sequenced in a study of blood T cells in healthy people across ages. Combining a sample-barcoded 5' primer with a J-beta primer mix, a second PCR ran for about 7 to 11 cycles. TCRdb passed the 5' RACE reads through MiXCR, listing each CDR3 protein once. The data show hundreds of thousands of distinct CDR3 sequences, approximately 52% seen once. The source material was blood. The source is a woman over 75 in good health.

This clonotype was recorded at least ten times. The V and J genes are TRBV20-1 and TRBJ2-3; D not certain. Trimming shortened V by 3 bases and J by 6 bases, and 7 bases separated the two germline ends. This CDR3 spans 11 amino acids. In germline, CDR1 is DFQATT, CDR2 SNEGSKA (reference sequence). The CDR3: CSARITDTQYF. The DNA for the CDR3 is TGCAGTGCTAGGATTACGGATACGCAGTATTTT.

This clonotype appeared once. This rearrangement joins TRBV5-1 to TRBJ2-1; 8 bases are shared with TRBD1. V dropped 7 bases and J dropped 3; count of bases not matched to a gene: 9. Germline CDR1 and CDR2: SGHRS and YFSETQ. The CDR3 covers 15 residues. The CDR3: CASFGRDRYYNEQFF. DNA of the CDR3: TGCGCCAGCTTCGGTCGGGACAGGTACTACAATGAGCAGTTCTTC. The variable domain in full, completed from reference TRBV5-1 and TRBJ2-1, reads KAGVTQTPRYLIKTRGQQVTLSCSPISGHRSVSWYQQTPGQGLQFLFEYFSETQRNKGNFPGRFSGRQFSNSRSEMNVSTLELGDSALYLCASFGRDRYYNEQFFGPGTRLTVL.

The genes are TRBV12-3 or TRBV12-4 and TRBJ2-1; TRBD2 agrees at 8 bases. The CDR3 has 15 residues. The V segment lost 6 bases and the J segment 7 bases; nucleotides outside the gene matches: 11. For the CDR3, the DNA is TGTGCCAGCAGCCCCAGCGGGAGTTTTGGAAATGAGCAGTTCTTC. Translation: CASSPSGSFGNEQFF.

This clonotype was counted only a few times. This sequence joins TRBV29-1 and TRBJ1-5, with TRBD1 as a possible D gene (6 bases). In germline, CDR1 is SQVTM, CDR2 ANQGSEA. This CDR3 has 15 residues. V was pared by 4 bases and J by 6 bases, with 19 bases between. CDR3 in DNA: TGCAGCGTTGCACCGGGGGGCGCAGATAGTCAGCCCCAGCATTTT. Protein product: CSVAPGGADSQPQHF.

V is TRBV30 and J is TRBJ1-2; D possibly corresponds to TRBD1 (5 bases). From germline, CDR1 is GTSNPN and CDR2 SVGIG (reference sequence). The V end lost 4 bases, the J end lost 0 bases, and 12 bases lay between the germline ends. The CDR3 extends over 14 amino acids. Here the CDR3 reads CAWKVAGPNYGYTF. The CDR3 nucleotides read TGTGCCTGGAAAGTGGCAGGGCCTAACTATGGCTACACCTTC.

CDR3 protein: CASSLASGPQETQYF. CDR3 coding DNA: TGTGCCAGCAGCTTAGCTAGCGGCCCCCAAGAGACCCAGTACTTC. This sequence joins TRBV7-2 and TRBJ2-5; D may be TRBD2 (6 bases). CDR1 and CDR2 from the germline V gene are SGHTA and FQGNSA. The germline V and J ends were trimmed by 0 bases and 1 base, with 9 bases remaining between them. CDR3 length equals 15 residues.

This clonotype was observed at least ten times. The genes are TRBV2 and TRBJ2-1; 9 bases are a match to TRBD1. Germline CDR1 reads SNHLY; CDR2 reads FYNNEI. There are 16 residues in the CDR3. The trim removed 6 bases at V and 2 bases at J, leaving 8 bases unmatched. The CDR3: CASRSTGTGTYNEQFF. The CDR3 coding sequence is TGTGCCAGCAGGTCCACCGGGACAGGGACCTACAATGAGCAGTTCTTC.

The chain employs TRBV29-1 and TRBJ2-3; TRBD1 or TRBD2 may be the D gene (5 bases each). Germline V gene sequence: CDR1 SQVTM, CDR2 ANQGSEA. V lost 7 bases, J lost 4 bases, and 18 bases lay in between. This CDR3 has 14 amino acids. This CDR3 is CSASREIGADTQYF. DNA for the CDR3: TGCAGCGCTAGCAGGGAGATCGGCGCAGATACGCAGTATTTT.

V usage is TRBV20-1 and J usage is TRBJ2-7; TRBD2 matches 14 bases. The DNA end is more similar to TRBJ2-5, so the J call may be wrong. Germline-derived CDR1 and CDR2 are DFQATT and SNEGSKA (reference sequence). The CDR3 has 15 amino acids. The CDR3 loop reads CSAEGLAGEQETQYF. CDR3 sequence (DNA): TGCAGTGCTGAGGGACTAGCGGGGGAGCAAGAGACCCAGTACTTC.

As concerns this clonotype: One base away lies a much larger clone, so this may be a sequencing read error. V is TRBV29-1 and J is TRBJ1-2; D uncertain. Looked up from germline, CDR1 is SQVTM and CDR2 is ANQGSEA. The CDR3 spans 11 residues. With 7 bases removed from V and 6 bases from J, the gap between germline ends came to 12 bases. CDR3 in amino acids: CSAYGNHGYTF. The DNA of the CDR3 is TGCAGCGCCTATGGGAACCATGGCTACACCTTC.

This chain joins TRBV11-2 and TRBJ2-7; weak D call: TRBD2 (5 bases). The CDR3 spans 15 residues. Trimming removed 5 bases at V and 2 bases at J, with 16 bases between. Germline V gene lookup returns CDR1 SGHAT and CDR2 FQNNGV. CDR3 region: CASSPDLAEAYEQYF. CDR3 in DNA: TGTGCCAGCAGCCCGGACCTAGCCGAAGCCTACGAGCAGTACTTC. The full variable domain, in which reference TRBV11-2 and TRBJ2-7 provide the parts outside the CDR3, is EAGVAQSPRYKIIEKRQSVAFWCNPISGHATLYWYQQILGQGPKLLIQFQNNGVVDDSQLPKDRFSAERLKGVDSTLKIQPAKLEDSAVYLCASSPDLAEAYEQYFGPGTRLTVT.

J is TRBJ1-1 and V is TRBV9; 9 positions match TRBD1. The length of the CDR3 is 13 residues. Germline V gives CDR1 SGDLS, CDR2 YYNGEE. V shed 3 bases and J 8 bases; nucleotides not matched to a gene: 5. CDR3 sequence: CASSGGGTGEAFF. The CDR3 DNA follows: TGTGCCAGCAGCGGAGGGGGGACAGGGGAAGCTTTCTTT.

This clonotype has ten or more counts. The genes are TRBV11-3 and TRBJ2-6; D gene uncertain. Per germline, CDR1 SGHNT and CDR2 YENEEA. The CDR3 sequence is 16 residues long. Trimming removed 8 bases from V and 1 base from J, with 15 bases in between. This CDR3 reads CASSRSSRSGANVLTF. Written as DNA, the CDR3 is TGTGCCAGCTCAAGGTCGTCTCGTTCTGGGGCCAACGTCCTGACTTTC.

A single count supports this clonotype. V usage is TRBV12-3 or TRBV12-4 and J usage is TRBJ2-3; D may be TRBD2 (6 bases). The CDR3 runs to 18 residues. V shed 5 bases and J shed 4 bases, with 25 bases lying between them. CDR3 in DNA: TGTGCCAGCAGTCCCACCCGACTAGTGAGGAATGGGGCAGATACGCAGTATTTT. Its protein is CASSPTRLVRNGADTQYF.

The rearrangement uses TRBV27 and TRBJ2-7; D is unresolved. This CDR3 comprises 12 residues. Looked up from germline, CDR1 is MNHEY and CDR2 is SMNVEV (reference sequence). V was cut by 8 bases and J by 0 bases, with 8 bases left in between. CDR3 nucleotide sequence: TGTGCCAGCGCGGCGGCCTCCTACGAGCAGTACTTC. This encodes CASAAASYEQYF.

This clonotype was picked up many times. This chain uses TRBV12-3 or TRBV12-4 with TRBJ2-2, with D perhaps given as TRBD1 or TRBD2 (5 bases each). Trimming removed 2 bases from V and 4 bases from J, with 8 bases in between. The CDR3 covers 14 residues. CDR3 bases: TGTGCCAGCAGTTTATGGGGACCCACCGGGGAGCTGTTTTTT. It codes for CASSLWGPTGELFF.

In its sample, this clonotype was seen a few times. As DNA, the CDR3 is TGTGCCAGCAGTTTCCCGGGGGACCACAATGAGCAGTTCTTC. Translation gives CASSFPGDHNEQFF. The V call is TRBV6-1, the J call TRBJ2-1; maybe TRBD2 (6 bases). Trimming took 5 bases from V and 5 from J, leaving 13 bases between them. The CDR3 spans 14 residues. Germline CDR1 reads MNHNS; CDR2 reads SASEGT.

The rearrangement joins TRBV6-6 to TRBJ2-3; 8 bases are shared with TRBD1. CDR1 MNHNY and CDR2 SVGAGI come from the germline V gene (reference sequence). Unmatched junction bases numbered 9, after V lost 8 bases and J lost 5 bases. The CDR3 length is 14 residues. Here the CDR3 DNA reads TGTGCCAGCTCCAGGGGGCTGGTTAGAGATACGCAGTATTTT. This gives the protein CASSRGLVRDTQYF.

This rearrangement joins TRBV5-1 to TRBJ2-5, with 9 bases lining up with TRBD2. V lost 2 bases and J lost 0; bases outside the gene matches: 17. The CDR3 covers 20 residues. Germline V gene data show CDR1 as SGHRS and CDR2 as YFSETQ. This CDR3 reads CASSFEPSSGRFWYQETQYF. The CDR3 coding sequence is TGCGCCAGCAGCTTCGAACCATCGAGCGGGAGGTTTTGGTACCAAGAGACCCAGTACTTC.

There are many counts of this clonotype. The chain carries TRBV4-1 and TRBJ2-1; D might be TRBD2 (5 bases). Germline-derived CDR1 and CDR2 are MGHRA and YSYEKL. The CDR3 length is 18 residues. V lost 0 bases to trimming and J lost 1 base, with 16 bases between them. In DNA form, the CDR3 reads TGCGCCAGCAGCCAAGATCGGTCCGGGGTTGGTTCCTACAATGAGCAGTTCTTC. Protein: CASSQDRSGVGSYNEQFF.